A selection of T cell receptor beta chains follows, all from one sample in a study of identical twins' blood T cells. TCRdb redid the calling of the 5' RACE reads with MiXCR, one entry per CDR3 protein. This table has 300,000 to 450,000 distinct CDR3 sequences, over 25% appearing once. The sequenced sample was PBMCs. These TCRs come from a woman aged 18-55 years in good health. Both conserved end residues are part of each CDR3. A D gene is named only where the DNA matches it firmly. The size entry is marked missing in some rows and otherwise reads once, few, many or a size class.

V gene: TRBV7-2; clone size: once; J gene: TRBJ2-7; D gene: TRBD2; CDR3 protein: CSSSSTGGYEQYF; CDR3 DNA: TGTTCCAGCAGCTCGACGGGGGGTTACGAGCAGTACTTC
V gene: TRBV5-6; clone size: -; J gene: TRBJ1-5; D gene: -; CDR3 protein: CASSAYRAETFNQPQHF; CDR3 DNA: TGTGCCAGCAGCGCCTACAGGGCCGAGACCTTCAATCAGCCCCAGCATTTT
V gene: TRBV5-5; clone size: -; J gene: TRBJ2-1; D gene: -; CDR3 protein: CASSLGVGNEQFF; CDR3 DNA: TGTGCCAGCAGCCTAGGGGTTGGCAATGAGCAGTTCTTC
V gene: TRBV7-9; clone size: -; J gene: TRBJ1-1; D gene: -; CDR3 protein: CASSSVEGAEAFF; CDR3 DNA: TGTGCCAGCAGTAGCGTCGAGGGGGCTGAAGCTTTCTTT
V gene: TRBV20-1; clone size: -; J gene: TRBJ2-2; D gene: -; CDR3 protein: CSDPPVLRMPGELFF; CDR3 DNA: TGCAGTGACCCGCCTGTGCTGCGCATGCCCGGGGAGCTGTTTTTT
V gene: TRBV20-1; clone size: few; J gene: TRBJ1-5; D gene: -; CDR3 protein: CSARNSNQPQHF; CDR3 DNA: TGCAGTGCTAGGAACAGCAATCAGCCCCAGCATTTT
V gene: TRBV7-3; clone size: once; J gene: TRBJ1-1; D gene: TRBD1; CDR3 protein: CASSVSRDRGEEAFF; CDR3 DNA: TGTGCCAGCAGCGTTTCCCGGGACAGGGGTGAAGAAGCTTTCTTT
V gene: TRBV12-3/TRBV12-4; clone size: many; J gene: TRBJ1-2; D gene: TRBD1; CDR3 protein: CASRSGQISYGYTF; CDR3 DNA: TGTGCCAGCAGATCGGGACAGATTAGCTATGGCTACACCTTC
V gene: TRBV3-1; clone size: -; J gene: TRBJ2-7; D gene: TRBD2; CDR3 protein: CASSQVSGGKNYEQYF; CDR3 DNA: TGTGCCAGCAGCCAAGTTAGCGGGGGGAAGAACTACGAGCAGTACTTC
V gene: TRBV27; clone size: few; J gene: TRBJ1-2; D gene: TRBD1; CDR3 protein: CASSLDRDHGYTF; CDR3 DNA: TGTGCCAGCAGTTTGGACAGGGACCATGGCTACACCTTC
V gene: TRBV5-1; clone size: many; J gene: TRBJ2-2; D gene: -; CDR3 protein: CASSLEATGELFF; CDR3 DNA: TGCGCCAGCAGCTTGGAAGCTACCGGGGAGCTGTTTTTT
V gene: TRBV29-1; clone size: many; J gene: TRBJ1-1; D gene: -; CDR3 protein: CSVQGRAEAFF; CDR3 DNA: TGCAGCGTACAGGGCCGCGCCGAAGCTTTCTTT
V gene: TRBV18; clone size: many; J gene: TRBJ1-1; D gene: -; CDR3 protein: CASSPVGRKAFF; CDR3 DNA: TGTGCCAGCTCACCGGTGGGGAGAAAAGCTTTCTTT
V gene: TRBV4-3; clone size: -; J gene: TRBJ2-1; D gene: -; CDR3 protein: CASSQDWSVYNEQFF; CDR3 DNA: TGCGCCAGCAGCCAAGATTGGAGCGTCTACAATGAGCAGTTCTTC
V gene: TRBV9; clone size: -; J gene: TRBJ1-6; D gene: -; CDR3 protein: CASSPRPGRNNSPLHF; CDR3 DNA: TGTGCCAGCAGCCCTAGACCGGGACGGAATAATTCACCCCTCCACTTT
V gene: TRBV4-3; clone size: many; J gene: TRBJ1-6; D gene: -; CDR3 protein: CASSQGSVRSPLHF; CDR3 DNA: TGCGCCAGCAGCCAAGGAAGCGTTCGTTCACCCCTCCACTTT
V gene: TRBV27; clone size: few; J gene: TRBJ2-3; D gene: TRBD2; CDR3 protein: CASSSGLAGTSTDTQYF; CDR3 DNA: TGTGCCAGCAGTTCCGGACTAGCGGGGACTAGCACAGATACGCAGTATTTT
V gene: TRBV7-9; clone size: -; J gene: TRBJ1-1; D gene: -; CDR3 protein: CASSSRAGETEAFF; CDR3 DNA: TGTGCCAGCAGCTCCCGGGCAGGGGAGACTGAAGCTTTCTTT
V gene: TRBV11-2; clone size: few; J gene: TRBJ2-5; D gene: TRBD2; CDR3 protein: CASRSSTSGRETQYF; CDR3 DNA: TGTGCCAGCAGGTCCTCTACTAGCGGCCGCGAGACCCAGTACTTC
V gene: TRBV19; clone size: -; J gene: TRBJ2-1; D gene: TRBD1; CDR3 protein: CASSIGQGTGNEQFF; CDR3 DNA: TGTGCCAGTAGTATCGGGCAAGGGACAGGCAATGAGCAGTTCTTC
V gene: TRBV20-1; clone size: -; J gene: TRBJ1-4; D gene: TRBD1; CDR3 protein: CSAAQRGRVEKLFF; CDR3 DNA: TGCAGTGCCGCTCAAAGGGGGCGGGTTGAAAAACTGTTTTTT
V gene: TRBV6-2/TRBV6-3; clone size: once; J gene: TRBJ2-1; D gene: -; CDR3 protein: CASSYSIGLHDDEQFF; CDR3 DNA: TGTGCCAGCAGTTACTCGATAGGTCTCCATGACGATGAGCAGTTCTTC
V gene: TRBV30; clone size: -; J gene: TRBJ2-2; D gene: TRBD1; CDR3 protein: CAWSTGVYTGELFF; CDR3 DNA: TGTGCCTGGAGCACAGGGGTATACACCGGGGAGCTGTTTTTT
V gene: TRBV7-9; clone size: -; J gene: TRBJ1-3; D gene: TRBD1; CDR3 protein: CASSFTTGINTIYF; CDR3 DNA: TGTGCCAGCAGCTTCACGACAGGGATCAACACCATATATTTT
V gene: TRBV6-5; clone size: many; J gene: TRBJ1-1; D gene: -; CDR3 protein: CASSHEQPNNAEAFF; CDR3 DNA: TGTGCCAGCAGTCACGAACAACCGAATAACGCTGAAGCTTTCTTT
V gene: TRBV11-2; clone size: -; J gene: TRBJ1-6; D gene: TRBD1; CDR3 protein: CASSLLTGVGNSPLHF; CDR3 DNA: TGTGCCAGCAGCTTACTGACAGGGGTGGGAAATTCACCCCTCCACTTT
V gene: TRBV5-1; clone size: -; J gene: TRBJ2-3; D gene: -; CDR3 protein: CASSSDWTSTDTQYF; CDR3 DNA: TGCGCCAGCAGCTCGGACTGGACAAGCACAGATACGCAGTATTTT
V gene: TRBV14; clone size: -; J gene: TRBJ2-1; D gene: -; CDR3 protein: CASSPDRGTLHNEQFF; CDR3 DNA: TGTGCCAGCAGCCCCGATAGGGGTACGCTTCACAATGAGCAGTTCTTC